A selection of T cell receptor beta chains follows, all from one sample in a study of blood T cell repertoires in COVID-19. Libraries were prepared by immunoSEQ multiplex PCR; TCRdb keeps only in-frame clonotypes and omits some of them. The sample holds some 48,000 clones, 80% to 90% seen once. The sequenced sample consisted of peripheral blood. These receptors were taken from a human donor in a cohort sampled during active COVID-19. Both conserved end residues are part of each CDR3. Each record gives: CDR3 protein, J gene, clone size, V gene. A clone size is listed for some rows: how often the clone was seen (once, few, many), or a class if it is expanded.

CDR3aa: CASSLARRDTIYF; j_gene: TRBJ1-3; abundance: -; v_gene: TRBV18
CDR3aa: CASSLTTGQTYNEQFF; j_gene: TRBJ2-1; abundance: -; v_gene: TRBV5-1
CDR3aa: CASSQVRRQGYTF; j_gene: TRBJ1-2; abundance: -; v_gene: TRBV3-1/TRBV3-2
CDR3aa: CASSLGGGTYNEQFF; j_gene: TRBJ2-1; abundance: -; v_gene: TRBV7-2
CDR3aa: CASSRDANYGYTF; j_gene: TRBJ1-2; abundance: -; v_gene: TRBV19
CDR3aa: CASRRNQPQHF; j_gene: TRBJ1-5; abundance: -; v_gene: TRBV3-1/TRBV3-2
CDR3aa: CASSLVTGWSTDTQYF; j_gene: TRBJ2-3; abundance: -; v_gene: TRBV2
CDR3aa: CASSLAGASGGLEQFF; j_gene: TRBJ2-1; abundance: -; v_gene: TRBV5-4
CDR3aa: CASSHPTGGNYGYTF; j_gene: TRBJ1-2; abundance: -; v_gene: TRBV5-1
CDR3aa: CASRAQGFRYNEQFF; j_gene: TRBJ2-1; abundance: -; v_gene: TRBV2
CDR3aa: CASTAVAGGTGELFF; j_gene: TRBJ2-2; abundance: -; v_gene: TRBV2
CDR3aa: CASTKGTGSHEQYF; j_gene: TRBJ2-7; abundance: -; v_gene: TRBV2
CDR3aa: CASSSGGWSYNEQFF; j_gene: TRBJ2-1; abundance: once; v_gene: TRBV6-2/TRBV6-3
CDR3aa: CASSDSNRGVGKTQYF; j_gene: TRBJ2-5; abundance: -; v_gene: TRBV6-1
CDR3aa: CASTLAGTTDTQYF; j_gene: TRBJ2-3; abundance: -; v_gene: TRBV19
CDR3aa: CASSQGETQYF; j_gene: TRBJ2-5; abundance: -; v_gene: TRBV6-6
CDR3aa: CASSPPGGAGGYTF; j_gene: TRBJ1-2; abundance: -; v_gene: TRBV18
CDR3aa: CASSRQGNTDTQYF; j_gene: TRBJ2-3; abundance: -; v_gene: TRBV7-9
CDR3aa: CASSKDRTMQETQYF; j_gene: TRBJ2-5; abundance: -; v_gene: TRBV9
CDR3aa: CAWRLTGVYGYTF; j_gene: TRBJ1-2; abundance: -; v_gene: TRBV30
CDR3aa: CASSQVSDNQPQHF; j_gene: TRBJ1-5; abundance: -; v_gene: TRBV4-1
CDR3aa: CAWSVLRDGSYEQYF; j_gene: TRBJ2-7; abundance: -; v_gene: TRBV30
CDR3aa: CASSTNRDNSGNTIYF; j_gene: TRBJ1-3; abundance: -; v_gene: TRBV9
CDR3aa: CASSWVIMGREQETQYF; j_gene: TRBJ2-5; abundance: -; v_gene: TRBV5-1
CDR3aa: CAIRGGAHGYEQYF; j_gene: TRBJ2-7; abundance: -; v_gene: TRBV10-3
CDR3aa: CASSLAGTGGQYF; j_gene: TRBJ2-7; abundance: -; v_gene: TRBV5-4
CDR3aa: CASSGQGAKETQYF; j_gene: TRBJ2-5; abundance: -; v_gene: TRBV18
CDR3aa: CASSFNSPLNEQFF; j_gene: TRBJ2-1; abundance: -; v_gene: TRBV5-1
CDR3aa: CASSIGQTDTEAFF; j_gene: TRBJ1-1; abundance: -; v_gene: TRBV5-1
CDR3aa: CATSDFGGQGRNEQFF; j_gene: TRBJ2-1; abundance: -; v_gene: TRBV24-1
CDR3aa: CASSSLRDMGYTF; j_gene: TRBJ1-2; abundance: -; v_gene: TRBV27
CDR3aa: CASSLDLASTDTQYF; j_gene: TRBJ2-3; abundance: -; v_gene: TRBV5-4
CDR3aa: CASSLVPGGEQFF; j_gene: TRBJ2-1; abundance: -; v_gene: TRBV5-6
CDR3aa: CASSSGQVIAEAFF; j_gene: TRBJ1-1; abundance: -; v_gene: TRBV5-1
CDR3aa: CASPRRVFNYGYTF; j_gene: TRBJ1-2; abundance: -; v_gene: TRBV24-1
CDR3aa: CASSEGGGWGGDTEAFF; j_gene: TRBJ1-1; abundance: -; v_gene: TRBV6-1
CDR3aa: CASSQLGLGYGYTF; j_gene: TRBJ1-2; abundance: few; v_gene: TRBV3-1/TRBV3-2
CDR3aa: CASSYRLGATEAFF; j_gene: TRBJ1-1; abundance: once; v_gene: TRBV27
CDR3aa: CASKRAGQTNSPLHF; j_gene: TRBJ1-6; abundance: once; v_gene: TRBV5-1
CDR3aa: CASSLAAGVNEKLFF; j_gene: TRBJ1-4; abundance: -; v_gene: TRBV7-9
CDR3aa: CASTQGPTGELFF; j_gene: TRBJ2-2; abundance: -; v_gene: TRBV2
CDR3aa: CASKTVPGGFTGELFF; j_gene: TRBJ2-2; abundance: once; v_gene: TRBV27
CDR3aa: CASSQDRAGEGDTEAFF; j_gene: TRBJ1-1; abundance: -; v_gene: TRBV3-1/TRBV3-2
CDR3aa: CASSIPGGVKNEQFF; j_gene: TRBJ2-1; abundance: -; v_gene: TRBV18
CDR3aa: CASSITRANYGYTF; j_gene: TRBJ1-2; abundance: -; v_gene: TRBV2
CDR3aa: CASSVSGGVGAQYF; j_gene: TRBJ2-5; abundance: -; v_gene: TRBV25-1
CDR3aa: CASRKDGGFYTDTQYF; j_gene: TRBJ2-3; abundance: -; v_gene: TRBV13
CDR3aa: CASSIAGVVLNTGELFF; j_gene: TRBJ2-2; abundance: -; v_gene: TRBV19
CDR3aa: CASSVGGGVNEQFF; j_gene: TRBJ2-1; abundance: -; v_gene: TRBV2